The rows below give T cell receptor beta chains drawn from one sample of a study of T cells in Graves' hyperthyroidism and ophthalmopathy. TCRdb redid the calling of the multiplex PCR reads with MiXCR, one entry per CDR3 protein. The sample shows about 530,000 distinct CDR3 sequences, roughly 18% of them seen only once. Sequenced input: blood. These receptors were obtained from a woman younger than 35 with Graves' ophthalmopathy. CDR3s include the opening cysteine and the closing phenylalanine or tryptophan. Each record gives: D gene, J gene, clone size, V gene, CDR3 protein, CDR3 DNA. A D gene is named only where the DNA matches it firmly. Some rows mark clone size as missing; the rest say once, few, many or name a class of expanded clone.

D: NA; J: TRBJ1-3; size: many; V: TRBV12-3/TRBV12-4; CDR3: CASSLSSPSGNTIYF; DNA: TGTGCCAGCAGTTTAAGTTCCCCCTCTGGAAACACCATATATTTT
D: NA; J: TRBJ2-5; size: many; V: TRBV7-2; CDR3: CASSLGVLYQETQYF; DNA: TGTGCCAGCAGCTTAGGAGTCTTGTACCAAGAGACCCAGTACTTC
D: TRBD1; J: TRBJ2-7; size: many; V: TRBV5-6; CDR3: CASSLWDRGFYEQYF; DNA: TGTGCCAGCAGCTTGTGGGACAGAGGCTTCTACGAGCAGTACTTC
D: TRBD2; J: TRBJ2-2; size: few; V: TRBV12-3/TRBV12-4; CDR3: CASSLTGGRGNTGELFF; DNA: TGTGCCAGCAGTTTAACGGGGGGGCGGGGCAACACCGGGGAGCTGTTTTTT
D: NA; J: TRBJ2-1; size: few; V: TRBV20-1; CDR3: CSARTWRSRVFDEQFF; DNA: TGCAGTGCTAGAACCTGGAGGTCTAGAGTTTTCGATGAGCAGTTCTTC
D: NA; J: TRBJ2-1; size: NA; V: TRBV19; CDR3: CASSIALANNEQFF; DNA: TGTGCCAGTAGTATAGCTCTAGCCAACAATGAGCAGTTCTTC
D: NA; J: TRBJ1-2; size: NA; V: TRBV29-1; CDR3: CSTEGHGDGYTF; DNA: TGCAGCACCGAGGGACATGGGGATGGCTACACCTTC
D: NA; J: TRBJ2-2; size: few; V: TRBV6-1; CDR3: CASSKSGLSGELFF; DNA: TGTGCCAGCAGTAAAAGCGGACTGTCCGGGGAGCTGTTTTTT
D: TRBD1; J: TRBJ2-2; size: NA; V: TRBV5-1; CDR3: CASRPGTGTTGELFF; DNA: TGCGCCAGCAGACCCGGGACAGGGACCACCGGGGAGCTGTTTTTT
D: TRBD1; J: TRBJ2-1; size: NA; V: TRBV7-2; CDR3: CASSADRALYDEQFF; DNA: TGTGCCAGCAGCGCGGACAGGGCTCTCTACGATGAGCAGTTCTTC
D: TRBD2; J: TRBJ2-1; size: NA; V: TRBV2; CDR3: CASSEDSGRAQSEQFF; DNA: TGTGCCAGCAGTGAGGATAGCGGGAGGGCCCAAAGTGAGCAGTTCTTC
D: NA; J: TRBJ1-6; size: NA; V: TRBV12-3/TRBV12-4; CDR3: CASSLAQEVSSPLHF; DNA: TGTGCCAGCAGTTTAGCGCAGGAGGTATCATCACCCCTCCACTTT
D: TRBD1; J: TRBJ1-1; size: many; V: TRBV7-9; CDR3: CASSSPTGANTEAFF; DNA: TGTGCCAGCAGCTCCCCCACAGGGGCGAACACTGAAGCTTTCTTT
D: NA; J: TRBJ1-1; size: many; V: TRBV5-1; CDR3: CASSLVGHNTEAFF; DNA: TGCGCCAGCAGCTTGGTGGGCCACAACACTGAAGCTTTCTTT
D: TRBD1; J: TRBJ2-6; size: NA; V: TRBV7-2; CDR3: CASSPTGGRISGANVLTF; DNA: TGTGCCAGCAGCCCAACAGGGGGCCGCATCTCTGGGGCCAACGTCCTGACTTTC
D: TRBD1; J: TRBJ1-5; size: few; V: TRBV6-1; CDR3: CASSQGGTQPQHF; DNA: TGTGCCAGCAGCCAGGGGGGCACTCAGCCCCAGCATTTT
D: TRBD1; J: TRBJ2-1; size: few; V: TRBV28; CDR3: CASNRDRGFDEQFF; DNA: TGTGCCAGCAACCGGGACAGGGGGTTCGATGAGCAGTTCTTC
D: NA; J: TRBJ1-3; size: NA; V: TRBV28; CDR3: CASSYGRSSGNTIYF; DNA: TGTGCCAGCAGCTATGGACGAAGCTCTGGAAACACCATATATTTT
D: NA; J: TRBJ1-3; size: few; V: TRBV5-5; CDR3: CASSSPTFAGNTIYF; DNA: TGTGCCAGCAGCTCACCTACATTTGCTGGAAACACCATATATTTT
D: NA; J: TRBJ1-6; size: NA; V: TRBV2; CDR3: CASSPVDRGNSPLHF; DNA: TGTGCCAGCAGCCCCGTCGACAGAGGCAATTCACCCCTCCACTTT
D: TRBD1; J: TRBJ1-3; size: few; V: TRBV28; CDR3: CASSFRTGRLVTIYF; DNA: TGTGCCAGCAGTTTCCGGACAGGGCGGTTAGTCACCATATATTTT
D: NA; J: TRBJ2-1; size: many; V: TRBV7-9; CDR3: CASSAQGEQFF; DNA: TGTGCCAGCAGCGCCCAGGGGGAGCAGTTCTTC
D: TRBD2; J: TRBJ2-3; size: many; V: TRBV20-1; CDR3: CSARDPSTSGGTDTQYF; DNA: TGCAGTGCTAGAGACCCCTCGACTAGCGGGGGCACAGATACGCAGTATTTT
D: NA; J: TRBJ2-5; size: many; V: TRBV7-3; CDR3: CASSPGARRQETQYF; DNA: TGTGCCAGCAGCCCGGGGGCTAGGAGGCAAGAGACCCAGTACTTC
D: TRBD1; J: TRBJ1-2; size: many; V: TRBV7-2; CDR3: CASSFLDRGHGYTF; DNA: TGTGCCAGCAGCTTCCTGGACAGGGGCCATGGCTACACCTTC
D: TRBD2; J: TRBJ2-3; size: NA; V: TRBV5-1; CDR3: CASSLTSGATDTQYF; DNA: TGCGCCAGCAGCTTGACTAGCGGGGCCACAGATACGCAGTATTTT
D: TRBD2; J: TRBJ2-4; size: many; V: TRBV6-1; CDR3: CASNPGLAGGGNIQYF; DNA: TGTGCCAGCAACCCAGGACTAGCGGGAGGAGGGAACATTCAGTACTTC
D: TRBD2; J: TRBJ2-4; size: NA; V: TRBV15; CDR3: CATSRVGGVAKNIQYF; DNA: TGTGCCACCAGCAGAGTTGGGGGGGTAGCCAAAAACATTCAGTACTTC
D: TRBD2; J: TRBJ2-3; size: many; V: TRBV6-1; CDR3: CASSSDSGGTSTDTQYF; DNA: TGTGCCAGCAGTTCCGATAGCGGGGGGACTAGCACAGATACGCAGTATTTT
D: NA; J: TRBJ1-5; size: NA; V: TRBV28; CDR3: CASKILNQPQHF; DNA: TGTGCCAGCAAAATTTTAAATCAGCCCCAGCATTTT
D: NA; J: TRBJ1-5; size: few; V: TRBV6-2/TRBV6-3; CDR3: CASSSGAGLHNQPQHF; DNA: TGTGCCAGCAGTTCGGGGGCAGGGCTGCACAATCAGCCCCAGCATTTT
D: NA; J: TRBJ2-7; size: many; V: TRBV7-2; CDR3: CASSLAGEFDEQYF; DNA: TGTGCCAGCAGCTTAGCGGGAGAATTCGACGAGCAGTACTTC
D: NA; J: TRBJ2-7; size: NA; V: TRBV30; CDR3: CAWGTSTTEQYF; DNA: TGTGCCTGGGGTACTTCTACGACTGAGCAGTACTTC
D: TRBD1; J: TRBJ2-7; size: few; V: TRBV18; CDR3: CASSIRDRAYEQYF; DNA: TGTGCCAGCTCAATCCGGGACAGGGCGTACGAGCAGTACTTC
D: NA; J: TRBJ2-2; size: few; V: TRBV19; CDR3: CASFPLGTVNTGELFF; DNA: TGTGCCAGTTTCCCTCTGGGGACGGTGAACACCGGGGAGCTGTTTTTT
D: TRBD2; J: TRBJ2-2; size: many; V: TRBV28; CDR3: CASSSTMLAANTGELFF; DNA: TGTGCCAGCAGTTCGACAATGCTAGCGGCCAACACCGGGGAGCTGTTTTTT
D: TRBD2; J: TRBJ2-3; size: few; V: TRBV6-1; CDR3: CASTPAGGPWDTQYF; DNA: TGTGCCAGCACCCCAGCGGGAGGGCCATGGGATACGCAGTATTTT
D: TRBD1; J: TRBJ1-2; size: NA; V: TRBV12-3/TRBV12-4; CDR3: CASSPTGGAGYGYTF; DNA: TGTGCCAGCAGCCCAACAGGGGGCGCGGGCTATGGCTACACCTTC
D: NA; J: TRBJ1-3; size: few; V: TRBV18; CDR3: CASSQDGKASGNTIYF; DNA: TGTGCCAGCTCACAGGATGGAAAGGCCTCTGGAAACACCATATATTTT
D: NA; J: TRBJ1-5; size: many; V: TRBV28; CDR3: CASSPRTFSNQPQHF; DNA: TGTGCCAGCAGTCCCCGGACATTTAGCAATCAGCCCCAGCATTTT
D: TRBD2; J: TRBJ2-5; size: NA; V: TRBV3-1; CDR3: CASSPYRTSEQETQYF; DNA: TGTGCCAGCAGCCCTTACCGGACTAGCGAACAAGAGACCCAGTACTTC
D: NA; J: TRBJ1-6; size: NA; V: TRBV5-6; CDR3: CASSGTTGNHSPLHF; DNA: TGTGCCAGCAGCGGAACAACAGGGAACCATTCACCCCTCCACTTT
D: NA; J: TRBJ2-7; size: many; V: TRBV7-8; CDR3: CASSPRGEQYF; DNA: TGTGCCAGCAGCCCCAGGGGCGAGCAGTACTTC
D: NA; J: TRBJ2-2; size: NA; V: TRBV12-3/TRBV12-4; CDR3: CASSIGTSTGELFF; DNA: TGTGCCAGCAGTATAGGGACTTCCACCGGGGAGCTGTTTTTT
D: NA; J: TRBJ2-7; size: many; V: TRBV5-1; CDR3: CASSLLPNYEQYF; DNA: TGCGCCAGCAGCTTGTTGCCCAACTACGAGCAGTACTTC
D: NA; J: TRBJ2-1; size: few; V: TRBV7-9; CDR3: CASSLELLGTGYNEQFF; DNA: TGTGCCAGCAGCTTGGAGCTGTTAGGGACCGGCTACAATGAGCAGTTCTTC
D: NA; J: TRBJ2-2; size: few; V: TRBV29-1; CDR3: CSVEGTDGDIGELFF; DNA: TGCAGCGTTGAAGGGACAGACGGGGACATCGGGGAGCTGTTTTTT
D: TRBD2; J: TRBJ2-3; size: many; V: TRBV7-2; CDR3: CASSLASGRNTQYF; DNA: TGTGCCAGCAGCTTAGCGAGCGGGAGGAATACGCAGTATTTT
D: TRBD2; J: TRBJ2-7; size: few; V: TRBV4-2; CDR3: CASSPAAARTSGRASRQYF; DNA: TGTGCCAGCAGCCCAGCAGCCGCAAGGACTAGCGGGAGGGCCAGTAGGCAGTACTTC
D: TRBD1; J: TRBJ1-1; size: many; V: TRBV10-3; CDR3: CAISLGTGVIRNTEAFF; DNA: TGTGCCATCAGTTTAGGCACAGGGGTTATCAGGAACACTGAAGCTTTCTTT
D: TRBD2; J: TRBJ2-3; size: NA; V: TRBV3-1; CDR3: CASSQEGNLAGETDTQYF; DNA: TGTGCCAGCAGCCAAGAAGGAAACCTAGCGGGGGAAACAGATACGCAGTATTTT
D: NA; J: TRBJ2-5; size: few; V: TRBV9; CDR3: CASSVGSRETQYF; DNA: TGTGCCAGCAGCGTTGGCAGTCGGGAGACCCAGTACTTC
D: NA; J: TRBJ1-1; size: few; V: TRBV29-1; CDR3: CSVVAYRENTEAFF; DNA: TGCAGCGTTGTGGCCTACAGGGAGAACACTGAAGCTTTCTTT